This T cell receptor beta chain was sequenced for a study of cytomegalovirus exposure and HLA in healthy donors. Per germline, CDR1 SGHTA and CDR2 FQGTGA. Trimming took 5 bases from V and 4 from J, leaving 13 bases between them. This CDR3 has 14 residues. Each donor's status was that of a healthy bone marrow donor. Study-level findings and limits: TCR beta V- and J-gene trimming, according to a later analysis, was linked to a missense DCLRE1C variant.

For this clone: Antigen unknown.

PCR used 60 Vbeta primers and 13 Jbeta primers. Clones were sequenced by immunoSEQ multiplex PCR, and TCRdb holds only the in-frame ones, with some missing. The data show roughly 78,000 clones, and the top ten clones hold about 0.82%. V gene TRBV7-3 combines with J gene TRBJ2-3; tentative D call: TRBD1 (5 bases). This receptor was obtained from a boy aged 5-17 years in good health and CMV-seronegative. The sequenced sample was PBMCs. The CDR3 reads CASSPRVGADTQYF. The DNA of the CDR3 is TGTGCCAGCAGCCCCAGGGTGGGCGCAGATACGCAGTATTTT.